This T cell receptor (beta chain) derives from a study of metastatic and nonmetastatic thyroid tumors. Study-wide results and caveats: Malignant thyroid tumors reportedly exceeded benign nodules significantly in TCR beta diversity, with the difference appearing in blood and tumor.

Germline CDR1 LNHDA, CDR2 SQIVND (reference sequence). V lost 4 bases and J lost 3, with 12 bases in between. CDR3 length equals 14 residues. TCRdb re-processed the PCR reads through MiXCR. The top ten clones hold 18% of a sample with tens of thousands of clones, around a fifth of them seen once. A word on this clone: Its antigen is unknown. This specimen includes other DNA sequences encoding the same CDR3.

Thyroid surgery had not been preceded by any treatment in any patient. Input material: blood. The receptor comes from a female donor with papillary thyroid cancer or a benign thyroid nodule (not recorded which). Some clones in this sample may be carry-over from other donors' samples. This sequence joins TRBV19 and TRBJ1-2, with D unresolved. The DNA of the CDR3 is TGTGCCAGTAGTACTCCACCGGGTCACTATGGCTACACCTTC. It yields the protein CASSTPPGHYGYTF. The full variable domain, its missing parts supplied by reference TRBV19 and TRBJ1-2, is DGGITQSPKYLFRKEGQNVTLSCEQNLNHDAMYWYRQDPGQGLRLIYYSQIVNDFQKGDIAEGYSVSREKKESFPLTVTSAQKNPTAFYLCASSTPPGHYGYTFGSGTRLTVV.